A selection of T cell receptor beta chains follows, all from one sample in a study of T cell repertoires in ileal Crohn's disease. The protocol was immunoSEQ multiplex PCR, while the TCRdb copy is restricted to in-frame clones and leaves out a portion. This table has about 15,000 clones, almost 90% appearing once. Sequences were obtained from ileal tissue. The receptors here all came from an adult with Crohn's disease. Each CDR3 is given with its conserved first and last residue. D genes are given only for firm matches. Not all rows give a size; the values are once, few, many and, for expanded clones, a class.

V,D,J,size,CDR3,DNA
TRBV5-1,TRBD1,TRBJ1-5,-,CASSLQGRNNQPQHF,TGCGCCAGCAGCTTACAGGGGAGAAACAATCAGCCCCAGCATTTT
TRBV5-6,-,TRBJ1-3,-,CASSLGGENTIYF,TGTGCCAGCAGCTTGGGCGGGGAGAACACCATATATTTT
TRBV27,TRBD1,TRBJ2-1,once,CASSLWDRGTIGGKQCEQFF,TGTGCCAGCAGTTTATGGGACAGGGGGACCATCGGAGGGAAGCAATGTGAGCAGTTCTTC
TRBV6-5,-,TRBJ2-5,-,CASSYGKGGTQYF,TGTGCCAGCAGTTACGGCAAAGGAGGGACCCAGTACTTC
TRBV28,TRBD2,TRBJ2-7,once,CASSRLAGAYEQYF,TGTGCCAGCAGCCGACTAGCGGGAGCCTACGAGCAGTACTTC
TRBV5-1,-,TRBJ1-1,-,CASSLEAGKEAFF,TGCGCCAGCAGCTTGGAGGCAGGGAAGGAAGCTTTCTTT
TRBV2,-,TRBJ2-7,-,CASKELDPRDYEQYF,TGTGCCAGCAAGGAACTAGACCCCCGGGACTACGAGCAGTACTTC
TRBV5-1,-,TRBJ1-5,-,CASSLESGQPQHF,TGCGCCAGCAGCTTGGAATCGGGGCAGCCCCAGCATTTT
TRBV25-1,-,TRBJ2-1,-,CASSVKQDYNEQFF,TGTGCCAGCAGTGTAAAACAGGATTACAATGAGCAGTTCTTC
TRBV27,-,TRBJ2-7,-,CASSLIGFGYEQYF,TGTGCCAGCAGTTTAATCGGTTTCGGCTACGAGCAGTACTTC
TRBV6-5,-,TRBJ1-1,few,CASSTGSTEAFF,TGTGCCAGCAGTACTGGTTCCACTGAAGCTTTCTTT
TRBV9,TRBD1,TRBJ2-3,-,CASSAGGQGDTQYF,TGTGCCAGCAGCGCCGGGGGACAGGGGGATACGCAGTATTTT
TRBV30,TRBD2,TRBJ2-5,-,CAWGREETQYF,TGTGCCTGGGGGCGGGAGGAGACCCAGTACTTC
TRBV5-4,TRBD2,TRBJ2-5,once,CASSTKAGGETQYF,TGTGCCAGCAGCACAAAGGCGGGAGGAGAGACCCAGTACTTC
TRBV7-9,-,TRBJ2-1,-,CASSADNNNEQFF,TGTGCCAGCAGCGCAGACAATAACAATGAGCAGTTCTTC
TRBV7-8,TRBD1,TRBJ2-5,few,CASSRTGAQETQYF,TGTGCCAGCAGCAGGACAGGGGCCCAAGAGACCCAGTACTTC
TRBV4-1,TRBD2,TRBJ2-7,-,CASSQDPIAGRSYEQYF,TGCGCCAGCAGCCAAGACCCCATAGCGGGGCGCTCCTACGAGCAGTACTTC
TRBV5-1,-,TRBJ1-4,once,CASSPGGRLANEKLFF,TGCGCCAGCAGCCCTGGGGGCCGCCTGGCTAATGAAAAACTGTTTTTT
TRBV7-6,TRBD1,TRBJ1-2,-,CASSSVDRGGGYTF,TGTGCCAGCAGCTCAGTCGACAGGGGTGGTGGCTACACCTTC
TRBV5-6,-,TRBJ2-7,-,CASTTGNSYEQYF,TGTGCCAGCACCACCGGGAACTCCTACGAGCAGTACTTC
TRBV5-6,TRBD1,TRBJ1-2,-,CASSSADRDSAYGYTF,TGTGCCAGCAGCTCCGCGGACAGGGACTCGGCCTATGGCTACACCTTC
TRBV29-1,-,TRBJ2-2,once,CSVVGMTTGVTGELFF,TGCAGCGTTGTCGGGATGACGACAGGAGTCACCGGGGAGCTGTTTTTT
TRBV16,TRBD1,TRBJ1-2,-,CASSQGTAGNYGYTF,TGTGCCAGCAGCCAAGGGACAGCCGGGAACTATGGCTACACCTTC
TRBV2,-,TRBJ2-5,-,CASGERAYLETQYF,TGTGCCTCCGGGGAGCGGGCGTATCTAGAGACCCAGTACTTC
TRBV5-1,-,TRBJ2-3,-,CASRPQVQSTDTQYF,TGCGCCAGCAGGCCTCAGGTCCAGAGCACAGATACGCAGTATTTT
TRBV7-3,-,TRBJ2-2,once,CASSLVGGTTGELFF,TGTGCCAGCAGCCTAGTGGGGGGAACCACCGGGGAGCTGTTTTTT
TRBV18,TRBD1,TRBJ1-2,-,CASSPGDRSYGYTF,TGTGCCAGCTCACCAGGGGACAGGAGCTATGGCTACACCTTC
TRBV2,-,TRBJ2-2,-,CASSAMGAPAGELFF,TGTGCCAGCAGTGCGATGGGGGCGCCGGCCGGGGAGCTGTTTTTT
TRBV5-1,-,TRBJ2-5,-,CASSLANGMGETQYF,TGCGCCAGCAGCTTGGCCAACGGGATGGGAGAGACCCAGTACTTC
TRBV19,TRBD2,TRBJ2-1,-,CASTPAGGYNEQFF,TGTGCCAGTACCCCGGCGGGAGGATACAATGAGCAGTTCTTC
TRBV2,TRBD1,TRBJ2-3,once,CASGRDRGPDTQYF,TGTGCCAGCGGCCGGGACAGGGGGCCAGATACGCAGTATTTT
TRBV19,TRBD2,TRBJ2-6,-,CASSSPPPGLAGDSGANVLTF,TGTGCCAGTAGTTCACCCCCACCGGGACTAGCGGGTGACTCTGGGGCCAACGTCCTGACTTTC
TRBV5-1,-,TRBJ2-3,-,CASSWGSGADTQYF,TGCGCCAGCAGTTGGGGCAGTGGCGCAGATACGCAGTATTTT
TRBV4-2,TRBD2,TRBJ2-7,-,CASSQDPGTSSYEQYF,TGTGCCAGCAGCCAAGATCCCGGGACTAGCAGCTACGAGCAGTACTTC
TRBV2,TRBD2,TRBJ2-7,-,CASSRDRGGEQYF,TGTGCCAGCAGTCGGGACCGGGGGGGGGAGCAGTACTTC
TRBV2,-,TRBJ1-4,medium-sized,CASSSGRGEKLFF,TGTGCCAGCAGTTCAGGGCGGGGTGAAAAACTGTTTTTT
TRBV28,TRBD1,TRBJ1-2,-,CASSLPSDRAGYGYTF,TGTGCCAGCAGTTTACCTTCTGACAGGGCTGGCTATGGCTACACCTTC
TRBV19,-,TRBJ1-1,-,CASSPGRNTEAFF,TGTGCCAGTAGCCCTGGTAGGAACACTGAAGCTTTCTTT
TRBV7-9,TRBD1,TRBJ1-1,-,CASSPRGRNTEAFF,TGTGCCAGCAGTCCCAGGGGGCGGAACACTGAAGCTTTCTTT
TRBV18,-,TRBJ1-1,-,CASSPPGFMNTEAFF,TGTGCCAGCTCACCACCCGGGTTCATGAACACTGAAGCTTTCTTT
TRBV5-8,TRBD1,TRBJ1-1,-,CASSPWGDSLTEAFF,TGTGCCAGCAGCCCTTGGGGGGACAGTCTAACTGAAGCTTTCTTT
TRBV6-5,-,TRBJ1-5,-,CASSFSTYDQPQHF,TGTGCCAGCAGTTTCTCAACTTACGATCAGCCCCAGCATTTT
TRBV6-1,TRBD1,TRBJ1-2,-,CASSRTGDENYGYTF,TGTGCCAGCAGTCGGACAGGGGACGAGAACTATGGCTACACCTTC
TRBV4-2,TRBD1,TRBJ1-6,-,CASSQDQGTGNSPLHF,TGTGCCAGCAGCCAAGATCAGGGGACAGGGAATTCACCCCTCCACTTT
TRBV4-1,TRBD2,TRBJ2-1,few,CASSQDSRERSYNEQFF,TGCGCCAGCAGCCAAGATTCGCGGGAGAGGTCCTACAATGAGCAGTTCTTC
TRBV10-3,-,TRBJ1-2,-,CAISDRGLGYGYTF,TGTGCCATCAGTGACAGGGGCCTGGGCTATGGCTACACCTTC
TRBV7-8,-,TRBJ2-5,few,CASGSRETQYF,TGTGCCAGCGGGAGTCGGGAGACCCAGTACTTC
TRBV2,-,TRBJ2-1,-,CASSGGPGEGSYNEQFF,TGTGCCAGCAGTGGTGGGCCAGGGGAAGGCTCCTACAATGAGCAGTTCTTC